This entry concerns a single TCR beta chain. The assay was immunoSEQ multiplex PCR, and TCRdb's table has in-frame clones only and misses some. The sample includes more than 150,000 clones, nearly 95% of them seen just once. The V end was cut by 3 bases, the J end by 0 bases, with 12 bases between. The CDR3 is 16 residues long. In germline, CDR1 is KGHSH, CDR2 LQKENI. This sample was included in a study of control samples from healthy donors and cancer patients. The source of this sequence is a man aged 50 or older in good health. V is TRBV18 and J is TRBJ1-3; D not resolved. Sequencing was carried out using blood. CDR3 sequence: CASSPDRQSSGNTIYF. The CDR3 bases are TGTGCCAGCTCACCCGACCGCCAAAGCTCTGGAAACACCATATATTTT.